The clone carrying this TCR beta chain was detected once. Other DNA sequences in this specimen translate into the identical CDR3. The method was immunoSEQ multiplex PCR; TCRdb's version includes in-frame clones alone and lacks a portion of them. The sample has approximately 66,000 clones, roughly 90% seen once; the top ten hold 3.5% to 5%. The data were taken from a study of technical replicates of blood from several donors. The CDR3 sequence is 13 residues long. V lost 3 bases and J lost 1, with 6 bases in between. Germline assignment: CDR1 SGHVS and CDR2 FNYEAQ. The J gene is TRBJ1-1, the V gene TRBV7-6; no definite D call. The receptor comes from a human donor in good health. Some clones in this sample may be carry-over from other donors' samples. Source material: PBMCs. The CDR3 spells CASSFRGNTEAFF. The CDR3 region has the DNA TGTGCCAGCAGCTTCAGAGGGAACACTGAAGCTTTCTTT.